This TCR beta chain is from a study of control samples from healthy donors and cancer patients. Sequencing was performed with immunoSEQ multiplex PCR; in TCRdb, only in-frame clones are kept and a portion is missing. The table shows about 120,000 clones, with about 94% occurring only once. Germline CDR1 LGHDT, CDR2 YNNKEL (reference sequence). J gave up 6 bases and V 6 bases, and 13 bases lay outside the gene matches. This CDR3 is built from 16 residues. The TCR was taken from a man aged 25 to 40 in good health. The chain employs TRBV3-1 (or the pseudogene TRBV3-2) and TRBJ2-2; TRBD2 aligns across 7 bases. Sequencing used blood. Here the CDR3 DNA reads TGTGCCAGCAGGCCGGGGGGACCCAGGGTGGCCGGGGAGCTGTTTTTT. Protein: CASRPGGPRVAGELFF.